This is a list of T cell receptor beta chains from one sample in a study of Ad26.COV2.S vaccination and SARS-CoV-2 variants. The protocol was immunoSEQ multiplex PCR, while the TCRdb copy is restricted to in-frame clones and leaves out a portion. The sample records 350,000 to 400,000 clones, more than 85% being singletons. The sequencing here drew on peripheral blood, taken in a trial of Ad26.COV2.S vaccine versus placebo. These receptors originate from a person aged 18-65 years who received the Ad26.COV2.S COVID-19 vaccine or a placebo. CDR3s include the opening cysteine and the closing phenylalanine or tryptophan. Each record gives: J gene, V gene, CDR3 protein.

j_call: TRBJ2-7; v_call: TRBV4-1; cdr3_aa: CASSQDSGTQASYEQYF
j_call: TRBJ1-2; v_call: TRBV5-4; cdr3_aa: CASSPTTGAYGYTF
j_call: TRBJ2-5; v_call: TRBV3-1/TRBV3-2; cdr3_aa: CASSPSGGLQETQYF
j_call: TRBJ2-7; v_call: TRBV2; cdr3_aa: CASSVRPHEQYF
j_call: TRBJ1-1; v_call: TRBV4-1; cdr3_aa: CASSHEGSENTEAFF
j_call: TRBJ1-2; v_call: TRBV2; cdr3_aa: CASSEAWAHGYTF
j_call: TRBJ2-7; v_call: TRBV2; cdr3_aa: CASLDAAGQLNYEQYF
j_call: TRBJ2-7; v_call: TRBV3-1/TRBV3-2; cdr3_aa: CASSHVRADEQYF
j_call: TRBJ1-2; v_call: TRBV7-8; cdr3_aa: CASSLETGINYGYTF
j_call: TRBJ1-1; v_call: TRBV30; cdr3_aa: CAWSVDRPPEAFF
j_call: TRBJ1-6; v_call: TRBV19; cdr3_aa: CASSGTGHSPLHF
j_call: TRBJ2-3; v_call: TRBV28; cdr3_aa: CASSTSGGEEDTQYF
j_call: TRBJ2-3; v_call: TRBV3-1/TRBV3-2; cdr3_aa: CASSQDDGATDTQYF
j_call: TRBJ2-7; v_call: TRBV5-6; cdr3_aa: CASSLEYRPYEQYF
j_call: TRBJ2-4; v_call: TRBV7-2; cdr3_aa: CASSFGTEKNIQYF
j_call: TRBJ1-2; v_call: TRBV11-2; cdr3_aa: CASSSLVQGRFYGYTF
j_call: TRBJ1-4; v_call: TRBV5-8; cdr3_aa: CASSLVSGEKLFF
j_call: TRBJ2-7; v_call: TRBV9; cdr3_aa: CASSGLGYEQYF
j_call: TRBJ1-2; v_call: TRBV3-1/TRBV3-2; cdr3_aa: CASSLRTNYGYTF
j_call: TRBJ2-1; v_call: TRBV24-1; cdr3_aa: CATSDAGRDDYNEQFF
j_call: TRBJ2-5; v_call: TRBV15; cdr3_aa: CATSRDRAQETQYF
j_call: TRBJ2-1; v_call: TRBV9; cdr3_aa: CASSGLGWSEQFF
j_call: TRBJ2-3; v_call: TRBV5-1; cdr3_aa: CASSLGGLTDTQYF
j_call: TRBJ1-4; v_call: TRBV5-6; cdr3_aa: CASSSMTGYNEKLFF
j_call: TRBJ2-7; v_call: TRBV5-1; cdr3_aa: CASSFLDGTYEQYF
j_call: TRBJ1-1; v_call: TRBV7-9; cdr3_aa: CASSVSGQGNTEAFF
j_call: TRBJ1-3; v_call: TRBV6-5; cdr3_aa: CASRNRNTIYF
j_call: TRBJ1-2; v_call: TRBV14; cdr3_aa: CASSQGDTRYGYTF
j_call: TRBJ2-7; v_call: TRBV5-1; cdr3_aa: CASTPDRSSYEQYF
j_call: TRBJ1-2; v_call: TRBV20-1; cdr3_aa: CSVPPYGYTF
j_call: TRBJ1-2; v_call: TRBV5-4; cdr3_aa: CASSLQRGVDYGYTF
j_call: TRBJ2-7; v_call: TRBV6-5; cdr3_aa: CASSYQRGASYEQYF
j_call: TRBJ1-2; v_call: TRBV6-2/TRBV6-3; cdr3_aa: CASSYSIKWIAGMGNYGYTF
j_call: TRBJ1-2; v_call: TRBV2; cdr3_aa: CASSVPPNYGYTF
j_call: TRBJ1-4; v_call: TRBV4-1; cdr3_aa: CASSQVAGKLFF
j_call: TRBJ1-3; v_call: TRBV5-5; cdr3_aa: CASSLWDRARGNTIYF
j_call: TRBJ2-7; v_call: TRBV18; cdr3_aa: CASSPGTGYEQYF